This T cell receptor (beta chain) appears in the sequencing data of a study of technical replicates of blood from several donors. TCRdb's table, derived via immunoSEQ multiplex PCR, lists solely in-frame clones and lacks some. The sample contains around 13,000 clones, roughly 94% of which appear only once. With V trimmed by 5 bases and J by 8 bases, 7 bases remained unmatched. Germline CDR1 SGHNT, CDR2 YYREEE (reference sequence). The CDR3 runs 14 residues. Material: PBMCs. The TCR sequence derives from a human donor in good health. The genes are TRBV5-4 and TRBJ2-2; 9 bases map to TRBD2. The CDR3 reads CASRWGLAEGELFF. DNA for the CDR3: TGTGCCAGCAGATGGGGACTAGCTGAGGGGGAGCTGTTTTTT.